Below, 2 T cell receptor beta chains from the same sample are listed, as sequenced in a study of T cell responses to AZD1222 COVID-19 vaccine. Profiled with immunoSEQ multiplex PCR; TCRdb holds only in-frame clones, not every one. Counted here are about 130,000 clones, more than 90% occurring once; the ten biggest clones make up approximately 2.1%. The specimen comprised peripheral blood, sampled 28 days after the second AZD1222 dose. The origin of the receptors is an adult who received the AZD1222 COVID-19 vaccine.

V and J are TRBV9 and TRBJ2-5; 10 bases map to TRBD2. The germline V gene has CDR1 SGDLS and CDR2 YYNGEE. The V and J ends lost 3 bases and 4 bases, in that order; junction bases with no gene match: 6. The CDR3 has 15 residues. The CDR3, as DNA: TGTGCCAGCAGCGGGAGCGGGGGGGCCAGAGAGACCCAGTACTTC. Its translation: CASSGSGGARETQYF. Variable domain in full (rest from reference TRBV9 and TRBJ2-5): DSGVTQTPKHLITATGQRVTLRCSPRSGDLSVYWYQQSLDQGLQFLIQYYNGEERAKGNILERFSAQQFPDLHSELNLSSLELGDSALYFCASSGSGGARETQYFGPGTRLLVL.

The gene calls are TRBV3-1 (or the pseudogene TRBV3-2) and TRBJ1-2, with 8 bases lining up with TRBD1. The CDR3 is made up of 14 amino acids. V shed 4 bases and J 8 bases; nucleotides not matched to a gene: 9. Germline V CDR1 and CDR2: LGHDT, YNNKEL (reference sequence). CDR3 sequence reads: CASSPQGANKGYTF. CDR3 sequence (DNA): TGTGCCAGCAGCCCGCAGGGGGCGAACAAGGGCTACACCTTC.